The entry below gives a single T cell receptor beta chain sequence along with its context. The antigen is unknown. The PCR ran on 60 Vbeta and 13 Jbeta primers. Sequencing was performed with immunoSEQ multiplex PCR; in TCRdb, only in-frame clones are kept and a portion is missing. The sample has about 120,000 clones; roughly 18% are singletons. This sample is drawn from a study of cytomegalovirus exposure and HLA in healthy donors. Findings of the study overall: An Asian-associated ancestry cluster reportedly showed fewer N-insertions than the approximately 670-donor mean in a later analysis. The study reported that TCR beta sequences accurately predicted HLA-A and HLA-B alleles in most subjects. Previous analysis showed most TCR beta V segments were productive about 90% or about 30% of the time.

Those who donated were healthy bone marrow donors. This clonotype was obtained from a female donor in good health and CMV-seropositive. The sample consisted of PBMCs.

In nucleotides, the CDR3 is TGTGCCAGCAGTTTTCCAGGGGGCGCCGGTGAAGCTTTCTTT. This translates into CASSFPGGAGEAFF. The chain employs TRBV28 and TRBJ1-1; the match to TRBD1 covers 8 bases. The germline CDR1 and CDR2 sequences are MDHEN and SYDVKM. The trim removed 3 bases at V and 7 bases at J, leaving 7 bases unmatched. The length of the CDR3 is 14 residues.